One and the same sample provided the 17 T cell receptor beta chains below, sequenced in a study of T cells in Graves' hyperthyroidism and ophthalmopathy. TCR beta CDR3 regions were amplified from RNA transcripts. HTBI primers were used for first-round RT-PCR of the TCR CDR3. TCRdb ran MiXCR on the multiplex PCR reads and lists one entry per CDR3 protein. This repertoire shows under 350,000 distinct CDR3 sequences, around 20% found once; its top ten account for 50%. The sequenced material came from blood. The receptors derive from a woman in her 50s with Graves' hyperthyroidism.

The V and J genes are TRBV19 and TRBJ1-2; no clear D. Germline CDR1 and CDR2: LNHDA and SQIVND (reference sequence). CDR3 length: 13 residues. V shed 3 bases and J shed 0 bases, with 5 bases lying between them. The CDR3 nucleotides read TGTGCCAGTAGTATGCTGGCTAACTATGGCTACACCTTC. Translated, it gives CASSMLANYGYTF.

This clonotype was detected many times. The genes are TRBV5-1 and TRBJ2-1; D not resolved. Germline lookup yields CDR1 SGHRS and CDR2 YFSETQ. Trimming pared 4 bases from V and 4 bases from J, leaving 12 bases between. The length of the CDR3 is 14 residues. The CDR3 sequence is CASSLRPGYNEQFF. DNA for the CDR3: TGCGCCAGCAGCCTCCGCCCAGGTTACAATGAGCAGTTCTTC.

The table lists this clonotype with a few counts. The chain has TRBV2 and TRBJ2-3; tentative D call: TRBD1 (5 bases). Germline CDR1 and CDR2: SNHLY and FYNNEI. The CDR3 is 16 amino acids. V lost 2 bases and J 4 bases, leaving 16 bases between the germline ends. CDR3 in DNA: TGTGCCAGCAGTGAAACCCCCTCCAGGGCGGCAGATACGCAGTATTTT. Amino acids: CASSETPSRAADTQYF.

This clonotype occurred many times. Here the CDR3 reads CASSSKSSSEQFF. Written as DNA, the CDR3 is TGTGCCAGCAGTTCAAAGTCCAGCTCTGAGCAGTTCTTC. The rearrangement joins TRBV6-1 to TRBJ2-1; the D is unclear. CDR3 length equals 13 residues. The V gene's germline CDR1 is MNHNS and CDR2 SASEGT. V shed 5 bases and J shed 9 bases, with 14 bases lying between them.

In its sample, this clonotype was seen many times. The chain uses TRBV7-8 and TRBJ2-7; 7 bases are shared with TRBD2. This CDR3 has 16 residues. The ends lost 4 bases at V and 2 bases at J; junction bases unmatched: 11. Germline V gene sequence: CDR1 SGHVS, CDR2 FQNEAQ. The DNA of the CDR3 is TGTGCCAGCAGCTCGGGTTGGCCTAGCGGCACCTACGAGCAGTACTTC. Translated: CASSSGWPSGTYEQYF. The full variable domain, with the rest looked up from reference TRBV7-8 and TRBJ2-7, is GAGVSQSPRYKVAKRGQDVALRCDPISGHVSLFWYQQALGQGPEFLTYFQNEAQLDKSGLPSDRFFAERPEGSVSTLKIQRTQQEDSAVYLCASSSGWPSGTYEQYFGPGTRLTVT.

This clonotype was counted many times. The chain joins TRBV30 to TRBJ2-5; tentative D call: TRBD2 (5 bases). Germline CDR1 GTSNPN, CDR2 SVGIG (reference sequence). The V end was cut by 3 bases, the J end by 0 bases, with 5 bases between. The CDR3 is 12 residues long. The CDR3 reads CAWSGDQETQYF. In DNA form, the CDR3 reads TGTGCCTGGAGCGGGGACCAAGAGACCCAGTACTTC. Using reference TRBV30 and TRBJ2-5 for the parts outside the CDR3, the full variable domain is SQTIHQWPATLVQPVGSPLSLECTVEGTSNPNLYWYRQAAGRGLQLLFYSVGIGQISSEVPQNLSASRPQDRQFILSSKKLLLSDSGFYLCAWSGDQETQYFGPGTRLLVL.

This clonotype was seen many times. V is TRBV30 and J is TRBJ1-1, with unresolved D. Germline CDR1 reads GTSNPN; CDR2 reads SVGIG (reference sequence). The CDR3 spans 15 residues. V was cut by 2 bases and J by 0 bases, with 13 bases left in between. The CDR3 DNA reads TGTGCCTGGAGTCCCAGGAGGCGGGTGAACACTGAAGCTTTCTTT. Translating gives CAWSPRRRVNTEAFF.

This clonotype was seen at least ten times. The chain joins TRBV7-2 to TRBJ2-3; tentatively, D is TRBD1 or TRBD2 (7 bases each). V lost 2 bases to trimming and J lost 0 bases, with 12 bases between them. CDR3 length: 16 residues. Germline V gene data show CDR1 as SGHTA and CDR2 as FQGNSA. In DNA form, the CDR3 reads TGTGCCAGCAGCTTACGCAGGGGGGGTAGCACAGATACGCAGTATTTT. Its protein product is CASSLRRGGSTDTQYF.

The chain uses TRBV13 and TRBJ2-2, with 11 nucleotides matching TRBD2. Per germline, CDR1 PRHDT and CDR2 FYEKMQ (reference sequence). The CDR3 covers 19 residues. V dropped 4 bases and J dropped 2; count of bases not matched to a gene: 12. CDR3 sequence reads: CASSSLAGGPGGNTGELFF. The DNA for the CDR3 is TGTGCCAGCAGCTCTTTAGCGGGAGGGCCTGGGGGAAACACCGGGGAGCTGTTTTTT. Looking up the rest from reference TRBV13 and TRBJ2-2 gives the full variable domain: AAGVIQSPRHLIKEKRETATLKCYPIPRHDTVYWYQQGPGQDPQFLISFYEKMQSDKGSIPDRFSAQQFSDYHSELNMSSLELGDSALYFCASSSLAGGPGGNTGELFFGEGSRLTVL.

This clonotype was detected ten times or more. This rearrangement joins TRBV6-1 to TRBJ2-1; D not resolved. The length of the CDR3 is 14 residues. V shed 5 bases and J shed 2 bases, with 10 bases lying between them. Germline V gene sequence: CDR1 MNHNS, CDR2 SASEGT. In nucleotides, the CDR3 is TGTGCCAGCAGTTCGGACGGCGCCTACAATGAGCAGTTCTTC. Translating gives CASSSDGAYNEQFF.

This clonotype has ten or more counts. V is TRBV6-1 and J is TRBJ2-2; 8 nucleotides align to TRBD1. Germline V gene data show CDR1 as MNHNS and CDR2 as SASEGT. There are 13 residues in the CDR3. V shed 5 bases, J shed 7 bases, and the junction held 3 bases outside the gene matches. The CDR3 loop reads CASSSQGVGELFF. CDR3 DNA sequence: TGTGCCAGCAGTTCACAGGGGGTCGGGGAGCTGTTTTTT.

The gene calls are TRBV2 and TRBJ1-4, with D possibly being TRBD1 (5 bases). This CDR3 has 15 residues. Trimming took 6 bases from V and 0 from J, leaving 11 bases between them. Looked up from germline, CDR1 is SNHLY and CDR2 is FYNNEI. CDR3 in amino acids: CASRAAGATNEKLFF. In DNA form, the CDR3 reads TGTGCCAGCAGGGCCGCGGGGGCAACTAATGAAAAACTGTTTTTT.

This clonotype came up many times. V and J are TRBV12-3 or TRBV12-4 and TRBJ2-7; TRBD1 matches at 7 bases. Trimming removed 8 bases from V and 3 bases from J; junction bases left unmatched: 10. The CDR3 consists of 14 residues. The CDR3 DNA reads as TGTGCCAGCTCTAAACGTTGGGACAGCTACGAGCAGTACTTC. Translated, it gives CASSKRWDSYEQYF.

This clonotype has a handful of counts. The chain carries TRBV5-6 and TRBJ1-1, with 10 bases fitting TRBD1. The CDR3 extends over 14 amino acids. J lost 3 bases, V lost 4 bases, and 3 bases had no gene match. Germline CDR1 reads SGHDT; CDR2 reads YYEEEE. CDR3 in DNA: TGTGCCAGCAGCAGACAGGGGGCGGACACTGAAGCTTTCTTT. Amino acids: CASSRQGADTEAFF.

In its sample, this clonotype was seen many times. The chain carries TRBV29-1 and TRBJ1-1; D might be TRBD1 (5 bases). There are 15 residues in the CDR3. Germline V CDR1 and CDR2: SQVTM, ANQGSEA. Trimming took off 7 bases at V and 1 base at J, with 19 bases between the two ends. DNA for the CDR3: TGCAGCGCCAAGGGGCTCCGAAAGGGGAACACTGAAGCTTTCTTT. Its translation: CSAKGLRKGNTEAFF.

The V and J genes are TRBV12-3 or TRBV12-4 and TRBJ2-5; 12 positions match TRBD2. CDR3 length: 16 amino acids. J lost 1 base, V lost 5 bases, and 5 bases had no gene match. CDR3 bases: TGTGCCAGCAGTCCTGGACTAGCGGGGCCCCAAGAGACCCAGTACTTC. Protein product: CASSPGLAGPQETQYF.

This clonotype has ten or more counts. The chain combines TRBV7-9 with TRBJ2-7, with 8 positions matching TRBD1. This CDR3 comprises 14 residues. Germline assignment: CDR1 SEHNR and CDR2 FQNEAQ (reference sequence). The V segment lost 1 base and the J segment 3 bases; nucleotides outside the gene matches: 2. CDR3 sequence reads: CASSLEDRGYEQYF. For the CDR3, the DNA is TGTGCCAGCAGCTTAGAAGACAGGGGCTACGAGCAGTACTTC.